The 28 T cell receptor beta chains below all came from one sample that was sequenced in a study of OX40 agonist ivuxolimab in advanced cancers. Library construction relied on the immunoSEQ multiplex PCR assay. TCRdb carries this immuneACCESS record with in-frame sequences only. Its versions omit some clonotypes, under half of them owing to an unresolved V gene in the studies checked, with the rest unexplained. The sample contains 90,000 to 100,000 clones, 95% to 96% of them found a single time. The ten largest clones add up to approximately 2% of the sample. The sequenced sample was CD4+ or CD8+ T cells sorted from blood, obtained in a trial of the OX40 agonist ivuxolimab. These receptor sequences come from an adult with an advanced solid tumor such as melanoma, head and neck, liver or kidney cancer.

This chain uses TRBV6-1 with TRBJ1-4; D not resolved. CDR3 length: 17 amino acids. Trimming stripped 1 base from V and 3 bases from J, with 15 bases between. Germline V lookup: CDR1 MNHNS, CDR2 SASEGT. CDR3 protein: CASSEVVGWQSNEKLFF. The CDR3 DNA follows: TGTGCCAGCAGTGAAGTGGTCGGATGGCAATCTAATGAAAAACTGTTTTTT.

The chain combines TRBV4-2 with TRBJ2-7, with D uncertain. Per germline, CDR1 LGHNA and CDR2 YNFKEQ. The V gene lost 5 bases and the J gene lost 1 base, with 9 bases spanning the gap. The CDR3 length is 13 residues. The DNA of the CDR3 is TGTGCCAGCAGCACGGGCTTTTCCTACGAGCAGTACTTC. This sequence encodes CASSTGFSYEQYF.

V gene TRBV7-9 combines with J gene TRBJ2-7; perhaps TRBD2 as D (5 bases). The germline gives CDR1 SEHNR, CDR2 FQNEAQ (reference sequence). The CDR3 is made up of 14 amino acids. The V end lost 5 bases, the J end lost 0 bases, and 11 bases lay between the germline ends. CDR3 DNA: TGTGCCAGCAGCATGACGGGGAGCTCCTACGAGCAGTACTTC. Protein sequence: CASSMTGSSYEQYF.

The chain is built from TRBV6-1 and TRBJ2-7; maybe TRBD1 (6 bases). The CDR3 is 14 residues long. Germline V gene data show CDR1 as MNHNS and CDR2 as SASEGT. Trimming pared 6 bases from V and 3 bases from J, leaving 15 bases between. The DNA for the CDR3 is TGTGCCAGCAGCTCCCGGGACATCTACTACGAGCAGTACTTC. It specifies CASSSRDIYYEQYF.

The V gene is TRBV6-5, the J gene TRBJ1-1; D is unresolved. This CDR3 has 11 amino acids. Trimming shortened V by 7 bases and J by 3 bases, and 6 bases separated the two germline ends. The germline V gene encodes CDR1 MNHEY and CDR2 SVGAGI. CDR3 in DNA: TGTGCCAGCACTGGGGACACTGAAGCTTTCTTT. Its translation: CASTGDTEAFF.

This CDR3 is CASSSRDRSSFSYEQYF. The CDR3 DNA follows: TGTGCCAGCAGCTCCCGGGACAGGTCGAGTTTCTCCTACGAGCAGTACTTC. The rearrangement links TRBV28 to TRBJ2-7; TRBD1 matches 8 bases. The ends lost 6 bases at V and 0 bases at J; junction bases unmatched: 13. CDR1 and CDR2 (germline): MDHEN, SYDVKM. The CDR3 has 17 residues.

The V and J genes are TRBV7-2 and TRBJ1-3; D gene ambiguous. Trimming pared 1 base from V and 0 bases from J, leaving 7 bases between. CDR3 length equals 15 residues. Germline V gene sequence: CDR1 SGHTA, CDR2 FQGNSA. Written as DNA, the CDR3 is TGTGCCAGCAGCTTAGAAGAATCCTCTGGAAACACCATATATTTT. Translated: CASSLEESSGNTIYF.

The chain carries TRBV6-5 and TRBJ2-1; D is ambiguous. Trimming took 2 bases from V and 2 from J, leaving 10 bases between them. Per the germline V gene, CDR1 is MNHEY and CDR2 is SVGAGI. The CDR3 extends over 15 amino acids. The CDR3 loop reads CASSYDTITYNEQFF. The CDR3 DNA reads TGTGCCAGCAGTTACGACACTATTACCTACAATGAGCAGTTCTTC.

The CDR3 bases are TGTGCCACCAGCAGAGAGGTGGTAGGAAGGGGCTACACCTTC. This gives the protein CATSREVVGRGYTF. The V gene is TRBV15, the J gene TRBJ1-2, with D hard to call. Germline-derived CDR1 and CDR2 are LNHNV and YYDKDF (reference sequence). This CDR3 is built from 14 residues. V was pared by 0 bases and J by 8 bases, with 13 bases between.

The chain joins TRBV5-4 to TRBJ2-3, with D uncertain. The V gene lost 9 bases and the J gene lost 1 base, with 12 bases spanning the gap. CDR3 length equals 13 residues. The germline gives CDR1 SGHNT, CDR2 YYREEE (reference sequence). The DNA for the CDR3 is TGTGCCACCCTGTTTGGGGGCACAGATACGCAGTATTTT. This codes for CATLFGGTDTQYF.

The chain carries TRBV7-9 and TRBJ2-5, with 9 positions matching TRBD2. Trimming took 1 base from V and 2 from J; bases not matched to a gene: 5. Per germline, CDR1 SEHNR and CDR2 FQNEAQ (reference sequence). This CDR3 contains 16 residues. In DNA, the CDR3 is TGTGCCAGCAGCTTAGTTTTAGCGGGGGAGCAAGAGACCCAGTACTTC. Translation gives CASSLVLAGEQETQYF.

The chain has TRBV7-4 and TRBJ1-4, with 8 bases lining up with TRBD1. Germline CDR1 and CDR2: SGHVT and SQSDAQ. The CDR3 length is 17 residues. V trimming: 2 bases; J trimming: 3 bases; junction bases outside the gene matches: 8. The CDR3 spells CASSLWAGGRANEKLFF. CDR3 in DNA: TGTGCCAGCAGCTTATGGGCAGGGGGCAGGGCTAATGAAAAACTGTTTTTT.

The chain is built from TRBV13 and TRBJ2-7, with 10 bases fitting TRBD2. The CDR3 runs to 17 residues. V shed 3 bases, J shed 4 bases, and the junction held 12 bases outside the gene matches. CDR1 PRHDT and CDR2 FYEKMQ come from the germline V gene (reference sequence). The CDR3 sequence is CASSFGSGRASTYEQYF. CDR3 nucleotides: TGTGCCAGCAGCTTCGGGAGCGGGAGGGCCAGTACGTACGAGCAGTACTTC.

This clone was seen only once. V and J are TRBV15 and TRBJ1-5; D is unresolved. Trimming pared 8 bases from V and 4 bases from J, leaving 12 bases between. This CDR3 is built from 13 residues. Germline V gives CDR1 LNHNV, CDR2 YYDKDF (reference sequence). The CDR3 protein is CATADGPNQPQHF. The CDR3 bases are TGTGCCACCGCAGACGGTCCGAATCAGCCCCAGCATTTT.

V is TRBV6-6 and J is TRBJ1-5; possibly TRBD1 for D (6 bases). Looked up from germline, CDR1 is MNHNY and CDR2 is SVGAGI (reference sequence). The CDR3 runs to 13 residues. V lost 7 bases and J 5 bases, leaving 12 bases between the germline ends. CDR3 loop: CASTWGPDQPQHF. CDR3 bases: TGTGCCAGCACCTGGGGGCCGGATCAGCCCCAGCATTTT.

V and J are TRBV7-8 and TRBJ2-7; 12 nucleotides match TRBD2. CDR1 is SGHVS, CDR2 FQNEAQ, per germline. The CDR3 has 15 residues. V dropped 5 bases and J dropped 2; count of bases not matched to a gene: 4. CDR3 residues: CASSPLAGGTYEQYF. The CDR3, as DNA: TGTGCCAGCAGCCCACTAGCGGGGGGAACCTACGAGCAGTACTTC.

The chain couples TRBV5-4 to TRBJ2-1, with 12 positions matching TRBD2. This CDR3 has 15 amino acids. In germline, CDR1 is SGHNT, CDR2 YYREEE (reference sequence). J lost 2 bases, V lost 4 bases, and 1 base had no gene match. For the CDR3, the DNA is TGTGCCAGCAGCCCTAGCGGGGGGGCCTACAATGAGCAGTTCTTC. Translation gives CASSPSGGAYNEQFF.

The table lists this clone with a count of one. This chain joins TRBV4-1 and TRBJ2-1, with TRBD1 matching 7 bases. Losses at the gene ends were 3 bases for V and 10 bases for J; bases not matched to a gene: 18. The CDR3 contains 17 residues. The germline V gene encodes CDR1 MGHRA and CDR2 YSYEKL. The CDR3 DNA reads TGCGCCAGCAGCCAGGCCGGGGATATGACAGGGCCTGGCGAGCAGTTCTTC. It translates to CASSQAGDMTGPGEQFF.

This clone was seen only a few times. The chain links TRBV9 to TRBJ2-5, with D uncertain. V lost 4 bases and J lost 4, with 11 bases in between. This CDR3 is 13 amino acids long. Germline V CDR1 and CDR2: SGDLS, YYNGEE. The CDR3 spells CASSLARSETQYF. The CDR3 DNA reads as TGTGCCAGCAGCCTTGCCCGCTCAGAGACCCAGTACTTC.

V and J are TRBV15 and TRBJ1-1, with D uncertain. V was trimmed by 4 bases and J by 1 base, leaving 7 bases between them. CDR1 LNHNV and CDR2 YYDKDF come from the germline V gene (reference sequence). CDR3 length equals 13 residues. CDR3 nucleotide sequence: TGTGCCACCAGCACTGCGGAGAACACTGAAGCTTTCTTT. Translation: CATSTAENTEAFF.

Here the CDR3 reads CASSQDNLAQRNTEAFF. CDR3 DNA sequence: TGCGCCAGCAGCCAAGATAATTTAGCCCAGCGCAACACTGAAGCTTTCTTT. The gene calls are TRBV4-3 and TRBJ1-1; D unresolved. Germline lookup yields CDR1 LGHNA and CDR2 YSLEER. There are 17 residues in the CDR3. Trimming left V 0 bases short and J 2 bases short, with 16 bases between.

The chain couples TRBV7-9 to TRBJ1-4, with D perhaps TRBD1 (5 bases). The V end lost 1 base, the J end lost 6 bases, and 12 bases lay between the germline ends. The CDR3 consists of 15 residues. Looked up from germline, CDR1 is SEHNR and CDR2 is FQNEAQ (reference sequence). Here the CDR3 reads CASSLVKGEYEKLFF. The CDR3 DNA reads as TGTGCCAGCAGCTTAGTCAAAGGGGAATATGAAAAACTGTTTTTT. Using reference TRBV7-9 and TRBJ1-4 for the parts outside the CDR3, the full variable domain is DTGVSQNPRHKITKRGQNVTFRCDPISEHNRLYWYRQTLGQGPEFLTYFQNEAQLEKSRLLSDRFSAERPKGSFSTLEIQRTEQGDSAMYLCASSLVKGEYEKLFFGSGTQLSVL.

This chain uses TRBV12-5 with TRBJ2-3; 7 bases fit TRBD1. After removal of 1 base from V and 2 bases from J, the junction contained 3 bases not matched to a gene. Looked up from germline, CDR1 is LGHNT and CDR2 is FRNRAP. The CDR3 totals 15 residues. CDR3 amino acids: CASGLGDRDTDTQYF. The CDR3 DNA reads as TGTGCTAGTGGTTTGGGGGACAGAGACACAGATACGCAGTATTTT.

This sequence joins TRBV11-2 and TRBJ2-5; D perhaps matches TRBD2 (5 bases). Trimming removed 6 bases from V and 4 bases from J, with 15 bases in between. CDR1 is SGHAT and CDR2 is FQNNGV in the germline V gene. This CDR3 contains 14 residues. For the CDR3, the DNA is TGTGCCAGCAGGACGGGGATTACCGGAGAGACCCAGTACTTC. This translates into CASRTGITGETQYF.

The V gene is TRBV7-6, the J gene TRBJ2-5; D may be TRBD1 or TRBD2 (5 bases each). Trimming took off 5 bases at V and 5 bases at J, with 21 bases between the two ends. The CDR3 runs to 16 residues. The V gene's germline CDR1 is SGHVS and CDR2 FNYEAQ. The DNA for the CDR3 is TGTGCCAGCAGCCCGCCATCAATCGGGACCTGGGAGACCCAGTACTTC. It specifies CASSPPSIGTWETQYF.

The gene calls are TRBV28 and TRBJ2-5; 7 nucleotides match TRBD1. V dropped 3 bases and J dropped 1; count of bases not matched to a gene: 2. CDR1 and CDR2 (germline): MDHEN, SYDVKM. The CDR3 covers 14 residues. The CDR3 DNA reads as TGTGCCAGCAGTTTTCGGACAGGCCAAGAGACCCAGTACTTC. Amino acid sequence: CASSFRTGQETQYF.

The V call is TRBV7-2, the J call TRBJ1-1; 7 bases map to TRBD1. CDR1 SGHTA and CDR2 FQGNSA come from the germline V gene. J lost 2 bases, V lost 4 bases, and 4 bases had no gene match. The CDR3 sequence is 14 residues long. CDR3 DNA sequence: TGTGCCAGCAGCTGGGGACAGCCCAACACTGAAGCTTTCTTT. Encoded protein: CASSWGQPNTEAFF.

The chain has TRBV21-1 and TRBJ2-7; the table's D call, TRBD2, was not checked against the DNA. TRBV21-1 is classified as a pseudogene. This CDR3 has 14 residues. In nucleotides, the CDR3 is TGTGCCAGCAGCCCCGGTGGGAGGGACTACGAGCAGTACTTC. Amino acid sequence: CASSPGGRDYEQYF.